These 2 T cell receptor beta chains came from one sample sequenced in a study of T cell responses to AZD1222 COVID-19 vaccine. Data came from immunoSEQ multiplex PCR; TCRdb stores just in-frame clones and leaves some out. The sample shows about 140,000 clones, around 92% of them seen only once. This material consisted of peripheral blood, taken 28 days after the second AZD1222 dose. These receptors came from an adult who received the AZD1222 COVID-19 vaccine.

The chain uses TRBV7-2 and TRBJ1-5; D call uncertain. The CDR3 contains 13 residues. CDR1 SGHTA and CDR2 FQGNSA come from the germline V gene. The V end was cut by 1 base, the J end by 4 bases, with 5 bases between. CDR3 residues: CASSLEANQPQHF. For the CDR3, the DNA is TGTGCCAGCAGCTTAGAGGCTAATCAGCCCCAGCATTTT. Based on the CDR3 plus reference TRBV7-2 and TRBJ1-5, the full variable domain is GAGVSQSPSNKVTEKGKDVELRCDPISGHTALYWYRQSLGQGLEFLIYFQGNSAPDKSGLPSDRFSAERTGGSVSTLTIQRTQQEDSAVYLCASSLEANQPQHFGDGTRLSIL.

V and J are TRBV19 and TRBJ1-6; the match to TRBD1 covers 7 bases. The V segment lost 9 bases and the J segment 8 bases; nucleotides outside the gene matches: 7. The length of the CDR3 is 13 residues. The V gene's germline CDR1 is LNHDA and CDR2 SQIVND (reference sequence). In DNA form, the CDR3 reads TGTGCCAGCCGACAGGGATTGGATTCACCCCTCCACTTT. Its protein is CASRQGLDSPLHF.